Below are 16 T cell receptor beta chains sequenced from a single sample in a study of T cell clonality in common variable immunodeficiency. TCRdb's copy holds only in-frame clones and misses some; the assay was immunoSEQ multiplex PCR. Recorded here are about 34,000 clones, with no singletons, and the ten leading clones hold 3%. The sequencing input was peripheral blood mononuclear cells. Receptors were obtained from a person between 18 and 75 years old in good health.

Ten or more counts support this clone. From the germline J gene comes the end of the CDR3, since the read stops 3 residues before it. The chain couples TRBV20-1 to TRBJ2-3; 13 positions match TRBD2. The CDR3 covers 18 residues. V dropped 6 bases and J dropped 6; count of bases not matched to a gene: 18. Germline lookup yields CDR1 DFQATT and CDR2 SNEGSKA (reference sequence). CDR3 DNA (partial): TGCAGTGCCGGGACTAGCGGGATGTTAGTAAAAGTAGTGGATACG. As protein: CSAGTSGMLVKVVDT. From start to end, the CDR3 is CSAGTSGMLVKVVDTQYF.

Ten or more counts support this clone. The read is 3 residues too short to cover the CDR3 end, so that end is filled in from the germline J gene. This sequence joins TRBV2 and TRBJ2-5; 8 bases fit TRBD1. V lost 6 bases, J lost 3 bases, and 9 bases stayed unmatched. This CDR3 spans 15 amino acids. Germline assignment: CDR1 SNHLY and CDR2 FYNNEI. The covered CDR3 bases are TGTGCCAGCAGCAGACAGGGGCTTCCCGAAGAGACC. Its protein product is CASSRQGLPEET. The whole CDR3 region reads CASSRQGLPEETQYF.

This clone has at least ten counts. The read ends 3 residues shy of where the CDR3 ends; the end is completed using the germline J gene. The V and J genes are TRBV5-6 and TRBJ1-1, with 11 bases that match TRBD1. Germline CDR1 reads SGHDT; CDR2 reads YYEEEE. The V and J ends lost 4 bases and 5 bases, in that order; junction bases with no gene match: 4. The CDR3 has 14 residues. The CDR3 region is CASSTRDRGTEAFF. CDR3 DNA, as far as it was read: TGTGCCAGCAGCACCCGGGACAGGGGGACTGAA.

In this sample, this clone turned up many times. Coverage ceases 3 residues before the CDR3 finishes, and the germline J gene fills in the end. V gene TRBV5-1 combines with J gene TRBJ1-2, with D unclear. V lost 0 bases, J lost 4 bases, and 16 bases lay in between. CDR1 and CDR2 (germline): SGHRS, YFSETQ. The CDR3 covers 16 residues. The sequenced part of the CDR3 DNA is TGCGCCAGCAGCTTGGATGGGCAGGCCTCCCTCTATGGC. This codes for CASSLDGQASLYG. In full, the CDR3 reads CASSLDGQASLYGYTF.

This clone was recorded many times. The DNA ends 3 residues before the CDR3 does, and the rest of the CDR3 is filled in from the germline J gene. The rearrangement joins TRBV6-4 to TRBJ2-2; 9 positions agree with TRBD1. This CDR3 spans 14 amino acids. Germline V lookup: CDR1 MRHNA, CDR2 SNTAGT. Trimming at V came to 7 bases and at J to 3 bases, leaving 3 bases not matched to a gene. The part of the CDR3 DNA that was read is TGTGCCAGCACTAGGGACAGGGACACCGGGGAG. Its protein is CASTRDRDTGE. The entire CDR3 reads CASTRDRDTGELFF.

The CDR3 protein is CASSLVAMNDYTF. Partial CDR3 DNA: TGTGCCAGCAGCTTAGTAGCTATGAATGAC. The chain couples TRBV7-9 to TRBJ1-2; D remains ambiguous. The CDR3 end is not reached by the read, which stops 3 residues before it; the germline J gene fills it in. CDR1 is SEHNR, CDR2 FQNEAQ, per germline (reference sequence). The CDR3 extends over 13 amino acids.

This clone was picked up many times. From the germline J gene comes the end of the CDR3, since the read stops 3 residues before it. This sequence joins TRBV6-4 and TRBJ2-2; perhaps TRBD1 as D (5 bases). Deletions cut 0 bases from V and 7 bases from J, with 12 bases between. Germline V gives CDR1 MRHNA, CDR2 SNTAGT. The CDR3 contains 15 residues. Incomplete CDR3 DNA: TGTGCCAGCAGTGACTCGGTAGGGGAAGGCGGGGAG. As protein: CASSDSVGEGGE. The full CDR3 reads CASSDSVGEGGELFF.

This clone was detected many times. The sequence runs out 3 residues before the end of the CDR3; the remainder is reconstructed from the germline J gene. J is TRBJ1-2 and V is TRBV19; 9 nucleotides agree with TRBD1. The J segment lost 4 bases and the V segment lost 6 bases, leaving 9 bases of the junction unmatched. CDR3 length equals 15 residues. CDR1 is LNHDA and CDR2 is SQIVND in the germline V gene (reference sequence). CDR3 DNA (partial): TGTGCCAGTAGCCCCGGGACAGGGACAGTCTATGGC. This sequence encodes CASSPGTGTVYG. The CDR3 as a whole reads CASSPGTGTVYGYTF.

This clone appeared many times. The read terminates 3 residues before the CDR3 end, so the remaining end is supplied by the germline J gene. The rearrangement links TRBV20-1 to TRBJ2-3; 9 bases line up with TRBD2. The V gene's germline CDR1 is DFQATT and CDR2 SNEGSKA (reference sequence). CDR3 length: 17 amino acids. Losses at the gene ends were 6 bases for V and 3 bases for J; bases not matched to a gene: 16. Incomplete CDR3 DNA: TGCAGTGCCCGGAACTTCGTAGCGGGAGTTGGTACAGATACG. It translates to CSARNFVAGVGTDT. The full CDR3 reads CSARNFVAGVGTDTQYF.

This clone was counted ten times or more. CDR3 sequence reads: CASRTSGRAVKTQYF. CDR3 DNA, as far as it was read: TGTGCCAGCAGAACTAGCGGGAGGGCCGTGAAGACC. The chain links TRBV11-2 to TRBJ2-5, with 13 nucleotides matching TRBD2. The sequence runs out 3 residues before the end of the CDR3; the remainder is reconstructed from the germline J gene. Germline V CDR1 and CDR2: SGHAT, FQNNGV. The trim removed 6 bases at V and 6 bases at J, leaving 7 bases unmatched. The CDR3 covers 15 residues. Drawing the rest from reference TRBV11-2 and TRBJ2-5, the complete variable domain is EAGVAQSPRYKIIEKRQSVAFWCNPISGHATLYWYQQILGQGPKLLIQFQNNGVVDDSQLPKDRFSAERLKGVDSTLKIQPAKLEDSAVYLCASRTSGRAVKTQYFGPGTRLLVL.

Concerning this clone itself: The read ends 3 residues before the CDR3 terminus; that terminus is restored from the germline J gene. V and J are TRBV2 and TRBJ2-7, with a tentative D call TRBD2 (5 bases). Germline assignment: CDR1 SNHLY and CDR2 FYNNEI. The CDR3 covers 13 residues. The V and J ends lost 4 bases and 4 bases respectively, with 11 bases between them. The covered CDR3 bases are TGTGCCAGCAGTGTTTTGGGCGGGTACGAG. Translation gives CASSVLGGYE. The CDR3 reads in full as CASSVLGGYEQYF. Using reference TRBV2 and TRBJ2-7 for the parts outside the CDR3, the full variable domain is EPEVTQTPSHQVTQMGQEVILRCVPISNHLYFYWYRQILGQKVEFLVSFYNNEISEKSEIFDDQFSVERPDGSNFTLKIRSTKLEDSAMYFCASSVLGGYEQYFGPGTRLTVT.

This clone appeared many times. The CDR3 end lies 3 residues beyond the end of the read and is filled in from the germline J gene. The gene calls are TRBV30 and TRBJ2-2; 10 nucleotides agree with TRBD2. The CDR3 sequence is 15 residues long. Unmatched junction bases numbered 10, after V lost 7 bases and J lost 5 bases. CDR1 and CDR2 (germline): GTSNPN, SVGIG (reference sequence). The sequenced part of the CDR3 DNA is TGTGCCTCCCGGAGTCGACTAGCGGGTACCGGGGAG. It yields the protein CASRSRLAGTGE. In full, the CDR3 is CASRSRLAGTGELFF.

In its sample, this clone was seen many times. With the read ending 3 residues before the CDR3 end, the germline J gene is used to fill in that end. J is TRBJ2-6 and V is TRBV10-1; D is possibly TRBD2 (5 bases). V lost 6 bases, J lost 2 bases, and 8 bases lay in between. The CDR3 contains 14 residues. Germline V gives CDR1 WNHNN, CDR2 SYGVQD (reference sequence). CDR3 region: CASSDGAGANVLTF. CDR3 DNA, as far as it was read: TGCGCCAGCAGCGACGGGGCTGGGGCCAACGTC.

This clone was observed many times. The CDR3 end is not reached by the read, which stops 3 residues before it; the germline J gene fills it in. The rearrangement uses TRBV15 and TRBJ2-2; D gene uncertain. Germline V gene lookup returns CDR1 LNHNV and CDR2 YYDKDF (reference sequence). The CDR3 sequence is 14 residues long. The V end was cut by 0 bases, the J end by 2 bases, with 4 bases between. CDR3 protein: CATSRDYNTGELFF. The covered CDR3 bases are TGTGCCACCAGCAGAGATTATAACACCGGGGAG.

Ten or more counts support this clone. The observed sequence ends 3 residues before the CDR3 terminus, with the missing tail filled in from the germline J gene. This sequence joins TRBV5-1 and TRBJ2-5, with D tentatively TRBD1 (5 bases). CDR3 length: 15 amino acids. Between the trimmed V and J ends, which lost 2 bases and 4 bases, there was a span of 15 bases. The germline gives CDR1 SGHRS, CDR2 YFSETQ. CDR3 DNA (partial): TGCGCCAGCAGCTTCCAAGACAGAATCGGAGAGACC. Its translation is CASSFQDRIGET. The entire CDR3 protein reads CASSFQDRIGETQYF.

This clone was seen ten or more times. The CDR3 end falls 3 residues outside the read, so it is completed with the germline J gene. This sequence joins TRBV5-4 and TRBJ2-5, with 7 bases matching TRBD1. This CDR3 comprises 16 residues. CDR1 is SGHNT, CDR2 YYREEE, per germline (reference sequence). J lost 2 bases, V lost 2 bases, and 9 bases had no gene match. CDR3 DNA, as far as it was read: TGTGCCAGCAGCTTCTATTCCGACAGGGCTCAAGAGACC. This encodes CASSFYSDRAQET. The full CDR3 protein is CASSFYSDRAQETQYF.